These T cell receptor beta chains were read from a single sample in a study of shared clonotypes between healthy human individuals. Only in-frame clones appear in the TCRdb table, and some are missing; sequencing was by immunoSEQ multiplex PCR. The sample has around 1.5 million clones, approximately 98% seen once. Sequences were obtained from naive CD4+ T cells sorted from blood. The receptor source for this set is a man aged 25-45 years in good health. The CDR3 runs from the conserved cysteine through the conserved F or W. The order of the fields is D gene, clone size, J gene, V gene, CDR3 protein, CDR3 DNA. A D gene is named only where the DNA matches it firmly. Not all rows give a size; the values are once, few, many and, for expanded clones, a class.

D gene: -
clone size: -
J gene: TRBJ2-7
V gene: TRBV7-9
CDR3 protein: CASSLDHEQYF
CDR3 DNA: TGTGCCAGCAGCTTAGACCACGAGCAGTACTTC

D gene: TRBD1
clone size: -
J gene: TRBJ1-2
V gene: TRBV7-2
CDR3 protein: CASSLVVGQGVDGYTF
CDR3 DNA: TGTGCCAGCAGCTTAGTCGTGGGACAGGGGGTGGATGGCTACACCTTC

D gene: -
clone size: -
J gene: TRBJ2-5
V gene: TRBV2
CDR3 protein: CASSAVSTGTAGETQYF
CDR3 DNA: TGTGCCAGCAGTGCAGTATCGACCGGGACAGCGGGAGAGACCCAGTACTTC

D gene: TRBD1
clone size: -
J gene: TRBJ2-7
V gene: TRBV19
CDR3 protein: CASSTRDRVTYEQYF
CDR3 DNA: TGTGCCAGTAGTACCCGGGACAGGGTGACCTACGAGCAGTACTTC

D gene: -
clone size: -
J gene: TRBJ2-2
V gene: TRBV27
CDR3 protein: CASTHRDANTGELFF
CDR3 DNA: TGTGCCAGCACCCACCGGGACGCGAACACCGGGGAGCTGTTTTTT

D gene: -
clone size: -
J gene: TRBJ1-1
V gene: TRBV5-6
CDR3 protein: CASSLTGPNTEAFF
CDR3 DNA: TGTGCCAGCAGCTTGACAGGGCCGAACACTGAAGCTTTCTTT

D gene: -
clone size: -
J gene: TRBJ1-2
V gene: TRBV29-1
CDR3 protein: CSVQQGLYGYTF
CDR3 DNA: TGCAGCGTCCAACAGGGCCTCTATGGCTACACCTTC

D gene: -
clone size: -
J gene: TRBJ1-3
V gene: TRBV27
CDR3 protein: CASSLSGSGHSGNTIYF
CDR3 DNA: TGTGCCAGCAGTTTATCGGGCAGCGGCCACTCTGGAAACACCATATATTTT

D gene: -
clone size: -
J gene: TRBJ2-3
V gene: TRBV28
CDR3 protein: CASSPQDFTDTQYF
CDR3 DNA: TGTGCCAGCAGTCCACAAGACTTCACAGATACGCAGTATTTT

D gene: -
clone size: -
J gene: TRBJ1-5
V gene: TRBV15
CDR3 protein: CATSRAPPGGNQPQHF
CDR3 DNA: TGTGCCACCAGCAGGGCCCCCCCGGGCGGCAATCAGCCCCAGCATTTT

D gene: TRBD2
clone size: -
J gene: TRBJ2-1
V gene: TRBV9
CDR3 protein: CASSGGLAVNNEQFF
CDR3 DNA: TGTGCCAGCAGCGGGGGACTAGCGGTGAACAATGAGCAGTTCTTC

D gene: TRBD1
clone size: -
J gene: TRBJ1-5
V gene: TRBV7-8
CDR3 protein: CASSRPRGQGSDQPQHF
CDR3 DNA: TGTGCCAGCAGCCGCCCGAGAGGACAGGGCAGCGATCAGCCCCAGCATTTT

D gene: -
clone size: once
J gene: TRBJ2-3
V gene: TRBV4-1
CDR3 protein: CASSLPPGGGTDTQYF
CDR3 DNA: TGCGCCAGCAGCCTCCCTCCCGGGGGAGGCACAGATACGCAGTATTTT

D gene: TRBD1
clone size: -
J gene: TRBJ2-5
V gene: TRBV29-1
CDR3 protein: CSAAGTGGAETQYF
CDR3 DNA: TGCAGCGCCGCTGGGACAGGGGGCGCGGAGACCCAGTACTTC

D gene: -
clone size: -
J gene: TRBJ2-3
V gene: TRBV7-8
CDR3 protein: CASSTPWGAGSGWGTDTQYF
CDR3 DNA: TGTGCCAGCAGCACCCCTTGGGGGGCCGGTTCGGGTTGGGGCACAGATACGCAGTATTTT

D gene: -
clone size: -
J gene: TRBJ1-1
V gene: TRBV5-1
CDR3 protein: CASSRTGTEAFF
CDR3 DNA: TGCGCCAGCAGCCGGACGGGGACTGAAGCTTTCTTT

D gene: -
clone size: -
J gene: TRBJ2-7
V gene: TRBV12-1
CDR3 protein: CASSSPDRSYEQYF
CDR3 DNA: TGTGCCAGCAGCAGCCCGGACAGGTCTTACGAGCAGTACTTC

D gene: -
clone size: -
J gene: TRBJ1-1
V gene: TRBV12-5
CDR3 protein: CASGFQGNTEAFF
CDR3 DNA: TGTGCTAGTGGTTTCCAGGGGAACACTGAAGCTTTCTTT

D gene: TRBD1
clone size: -
J gene: TRBJ1-1
V gene: TRBV19
CDR3 protein: CASSRQGANINTEAFF
CDR3 DNA: TGTGCCAGTAGTAGACAGGGGGCCAATATCAACACTGAAGCTTTCTTT

D gene: TRBD2
clone size: -
J gene: TRBJ2-5
V gene: TRBV9
CDR3 protein: CASSPRGTSSQETQYF
CDR3 DNA: TGTGCCAGCAGCCCCCGTGGGACTAGCAGCCAAGAGACCCAGTACTTC

D gene: TRBD1
clone size: -
J gene: TRBJ1-1
V gene: TRBV7-2
CDR3 protein: CASSLGQGNTEAFF
CDR3 DNA: TGTGCCAGCAGCTTAGGACAGGGGAACACTGAAGCTTTCTTT

D gene: -
clone size: -
J gene: TRBJ2-1
V gene: TRBV28
CDR3 protein: CATLYNEQFF
CDR3 DNA: TGTGCCACCTTATACAATGAGCAGTTCTTC

D gene: -
clone size: -
J gene: TRBJ2-4
V gene: TRBV9
CDR3 protein: CASSSSGTPPVGAKNIQYF
CDR3 DNA: TGTGCCAGCAGCTCCTCCGGGACGCCCCCCGTAGGAGCCAAAAACATTCAGTACTTC

D gene: -
clone size: -
J gene: TRBJ1-2
V gene: TRBV5-4
CDR3 protein: CASSLPGRMNYGYTF
CDR3 DNA: TGTGCCAGCAGCTTACCGGGACGGATGAACTATGGCTACACCTTC

D gene: -
clone size: -
J gene: TRBJ2-7
V gene: TRBV7-2
CDR3 protein: CASSPTGQGQYF
CDR3 DNA: TGTGCCAGCAGCCCCACCGGGCAGGGGCAGTACTTC

D gene: TRBD1
clone size: -
J gene: TRBJ2-5
V gene: TRBV5-1
CDR3 protein: CASTPMGTAQETQYF
CDR3 DNA: TGCGCCAGCACCCCAATGGGGACAGCCCAAGAGACCCAGTACTTC

D gene: -
clone size: -
J gene: TRBJ2-1
V gene: TRBV7-7
CDR3 protein: CASSLVGGTPYNEQFF
CDR3 DNA: TGTGCCAGCAGCTTAGTGGGCGGGACCCCTTACAATGAGCAGTTCTTC

D gene: -
clone size: -
J gene: TRBJ2-7
V gene: TRBV11-2
CDR3 protein: CASSGPGPAYEQYF
CDR3 DNA: TGTGCCAGCAGCGGCCCGGGGCCAGCCTACGAGCAGTACTTC

D gene: TRBD2
clone size: -
J gene: TRBJ2-1
V gene: TRBV7-9
CDR3 protein: CASTVVSGREYNEQFF
CDR3 DNA: TGTGCCAGCACCGTCGTTAGCGGGAGAGAGTACAATGAGCAGTTCTTC

D gene: -
clone size: -
J gene: TRBJ2-7
V gene: TRBV10-2
CDR3 protein: CASSATERGYEQYF
CDR3 DNA: TGCGCCAGCAGTGCAACGGAGAGAGGATACGAGCAGTACTTC

D gene: TRBD1
clone size: -
J gene: TRBJ2-5
V gene: TRBV5-8
CDR3 protein: CASSLRDRGEETQYF
CDR3 DNA: TGTGCCAGCAGCCTACGGGACAGGGGAGAAGAGACCCAGTACTTC

D gene: TRBD1
clone size: -
J gene: TRBJ2-1
V gene: TRBV5-1
CDR3 protein: CASSLDGTATRHNEQFF
CDR3 DNA: TGCGCCAGCAGCTTAGATGGGACAGCGACCCGACACAATGAGCAGTTCTTC

D gene: -
clone size: -
J gene: TRBJ1-1
V gene: TRBV6-5
CDR3 protein: CASSLGERNTEAFF
CDR3 DNA: TGTGCCAGCAGTTTGGGAGAAAGGAACACTGAAGCTTTCTTT

D gene: -
clone size: -
J gene: TRBJ1-2
V gene: TRBV5-1
CDR3 protein: CASSVDSLLARGYTF
CDR3 DNA: TGCGCCAGCAGCGTGGACAGCCTACTTGCAAGGGGCTACACCTTC

D gene: -
clone size: -
J gene: TRBJ2-5
V gene: TRBV9
CDR3 protein: CASSGRPLKGEETQYF
CDR3 DNA: TGTGCCAGCAGCGGACGTCCCCTGAAGGGAGAGGAGACCCAGTACTTC